The clone carrying this TCR beta chain was seen more than once but under ten times. Its target is not known. These data come from a study of T-cell reconstitution after alpha-beta-depleted transplantation in children. Study conclusions and caveats: It was surviving recipient T cells and thymic progenitors that gave some patients high TCRbeta diversity at day 60. Reportedly, roughly two months post-transplant, alpha-beta T cells arose from several hundred expanded graft clones. T-cell counts and diversity were attributed mostly to newly produced T cells one year after transplant.

A library of TCRbeta sequences, prepared with unique molecular identifiers, was generated. TCRdb itself ran the PCR reads through MiXCR, one entry per CDR3 protein. The sample has 700,000 to 950,000 distinct CDR3 sequences; 16% are singletons. The V end was cut by 5 bases, the J end by 0 bases, with 16 bases between. Germline assignment: CDR1 ENHRY and CDR2 SYGVKD. CDR3 length: 16 amino acids. The V call is TRBV10-3, the J call TRBJ1-2; D is undetermined. The source of this sequence is a male patient younger than 18 who had a stem cell transplant for acute lymphoblastic leukemia, so the T cells may come from the graft donor. The input for sequencing was PBMCs, mostly from graft donor cells, taken 360 days after TCRalphabeta/CD19-depleted stem cell transplant. CDR3 region: CAISRRDESPNYGYTF. Written as DNA, the CDR3 is TGTGCCATCAGTAGGAGGGATGAAAGCCCTAACTATGGCTACACCTTC.